This T cell receptor (beta chain) came from a study of blood T cell repertoires in COVID-19. V lost 5 bases to trimming and J lost 5 bases, with 15 bases between them. Germline V gives CDR1 LNHDA, CDR2 SQIVND (reference sequence). The CDR3 spans 15 residues. Clones were sequenced by immunoSEQ multiplex PCR, and TCRdb holds only the in-frame ones, with some missing. The sample holds about 140,000 clones; about four fifths are singletons and the top ten take 5% to 7%. This clonotype originated in a man in his forties or fifties with acute COVID-19. The rearrangement uses TRBV19 and TRBJ2-2; TRBD2 is a possible D gene (7 bases). Source material: PBMCs or T cells enriched from blood (not recorded which). The CDR3 sequence: CASSPRGGWTGELFF. The DNA of the CDR3 is TGTGCCAGTAGTCCCCGCGGGGGCTGGACCGGGGAGCTGTTTTTT.